Listed below are T cell receptor beta chains from one sample, sequenced in a study of blood T cells in healthy people across ages. TCRdb processed the 5' RACE reads anew with MiXCR; each CDR3 protein has one entry. Among around 1,900,000 distinct CDR3 sequences, about 39% were seen once, and the ten largest hold about 21%. Sequences were obtained from blood. The origin of the receptors is a human donor in good health. Each CDR3 is given with its conserved first and last residue. D genes are given only for firm matches. A clone size is listed for some rows: how often the clone was seen (once, few, many), or a class if it is expanded.

v_gene: TRBV6-2/TRBV6-3
j_gene: TRBJ2-7
abundance: NA
d_gene: NA
CDR3nt: TGTGCCAGCAGTTACTCGAAAGACAGGTACATATACGAGCAGTACTTC
CDR3aa: CASSYSKDRYIYEQYF

v_gene: TRBV5-1
j_gene: TRBJ2-5
abundance: NA
d_gene: TRBD2
CDR3nt: TGCGCCAGCAGCCGTTACGCTAGCGGGGAGAAGACCCAGTACTTC
CDR3aa: CASSRYASGEKTQYF

v_gene: TRBV9
j_gene: TRBJ2-3
abundance: many
d_gene: NA
CDR3nt: TGTGCCAGCAGCTTGGGGACACAAAGCACAGATACGCAGTATTTT
CDR3aa: CASSLGTQSTDTQYF

v_gene: TRBV7-2
j_gene: TRBJ1-1
abundance: NA
d_gene: NA
CDR3nt: TGTGCCAGCAGCTCAGGACGGGACACTGAAGCTTTCTTT
CDR3aa: CASSSGRDTEAFF

v_gene: TRBV29-1
j_gene: TRBJ1-2
abundance: few
d_gene: NA
CDR3nt: TGCAGCGTTGAAGACCTGGTCAGGACACCCTTCTATGGCTACACCTTC
CDR3aa: CSVEDLVRTPFYGYTF

v_gene: TRBV6-6
j_gene: TRBJ2-2
abundance: NA
d_gene: NA
CDR3nt: TGTGCCAGCGTATCGGCAGGGCGCACCGGGGAGCTGTTTTTT
CDR3aa: CASVSAGRTGELFF

v_gene: TRBV9
j_gene: TRBJ2-3
abundance: NA
d_gene: TRBD2
CDR3nt: TGTGCCAGCAGCGTCCTAGCGGGGGCGGATACGCAGTATTTT
CDR3aa: CASSVLAGADTQYF

v_gene: TRBV10-3
j_gene: TRBJ2-1
abundance: NA
d_gene: NA
CDR3nt: TGTGCCATCAGTGAGCAATTCGGGGACAATGAGCAGTTCTTC
CDR3aa: CAISEQFGDNEQFF

v_gene: TRBV12-3/TRBV12-4
j_gene: TRBJ2-1
abundance: NA
d_gene: NA
CDR3nt: TGTGCCAGCAGTTTCTCTATTGTGGGAACACAGTTCTTC
CDR3aa: CASSFSIVGTQFF

v_gene: TRBV4-3
j_gene: TRBJ2-1
abundance: few
d_gene: NA
CDR3nt: TGCGCCAGCAGCCAAGATCACAGGGTAATTGAGCAGTTCTTC
CDR3aa: CASSQDHRVIEQFF

v_gene: TRBV9
j_gene: TRBJ2-5
abundance: NA
d_gene: NA
CDR3nt: TGTGCCAGCAGCGTAGGGGGGAACATTCAAGAGACCCAGTACTTC
CDR3aa: CASSVGGNIQETQYF

v_gene: TRBV11-2
j_gene: TRBJ2-1
abundance: NA
d_gene: NA
CDR3nt: TGTGCCAGCAGGGAGGGGGCAGTTTCTAATGAGCAGTTCTTC
CDR3aa: CASREGAVSNEQFF

v_gene: TRBV19
j_gene: TRBJ2-7
abundance: NA
d_gene: NA
CDR3nt: TGTGCCAGTAGTATACGCCCAGTGACCTACGAGCAGTACTTC
CDR3aa: CASSIRPVTYEQYF

v_gene: TRBV5-6
j_gene: TRBJ2-7
abundance: NA
d_gene: NA
CDR3nt: TGTGCCAGCCGTTCAAATACGGCTATCGAGCAGTACTTC
CDR3aa: CASRSNTAIEQYF

v_gene: TRBV7-2
j_gene: TRBJ1-2
abundance: NA
d_gene: TRBD1
CDR3nt: TGTGCCAGCAGCAACCGGACAGGGATGGACTATGGCTACACCTTC
CDR3aa: CASSNRTGMDYGYTF

v_gene: TRBV5-6
j_gene: TRBJ2-3
abundance: NA
d_gene: TRBD1
CDR3nt: TGTGCCATCATGCGACAGGGGACGCAGTATTTT
CDR3aa: CAIMRQGTQYF

v_gene: TRBV20-1
j_gene: TRBJ2-1
abundance: NA
d_gene: NA
CDR3nt: TGCAGTGCTAGAGATCCTAGGGGGGCCTACAATGAGCAGTTCTTC
CDR3aa: CSARDPRGAYNEQFF

v_gene: TRBV3-1
j_gene: TRBJ2-5
abundance: few
d_gene: NA
CDR3nt: TGTGCCAGCAGCCCCCCGGGAACGTACCAAGAGACCCAGTACTTC
CDR3aa: CASSPPGTYQETQYF

v_gene: TRBV2
j_gene: TRBJ1-1
abundance: NA
d_gene: NA
CDR3nt: TGTGCCAGCATCCCGGGGGCTTTGAACACTGAAGCTTTCTTT
CDR3aa: CASIPGALNTEAFF

v_gene: TRBV20-1
j_gene: TRBJ2-5
abundance: NA
d_gene: TRBD1
CDR3nt: TGCAGTGCTACCAGGGGGTTCGAGAAAGAGACCCAGTACTTC
CDR3aa: CSATRGFEKETQYF

v_gene: TRBV3-1
j_gene: TRBJ2-7
abundance: NA
d_gene: TRBD1
CDR3nt: TGTGCCAGCAGCCAAGGGGGACAGGGGTTCGACGAGCAGTACTTC
CDR3aa: CASSQGGQGFDEQYF

v_gene: TRBV19
j_gene: TRBJ1-2
abundance: NA
d_gene: TRBD1
CDR3nt: TGTGCCAGCCCCGGACAGGGGAACTATGGCTACACCTTC
CDR3aa: CASPGQGNYGYTF

v_gene: TRBV20-1
j_gene: TRBJ2-1
abundance: NA
d_gene: NA
CDR3nt: TGCAGTGCTAGCCCCCTAGGAAACCCCTGGAATGAGCAGTTCTTC
CDR3aa: CSASPLGNPWNEQFF

v_gene: TRBV20-1
j_gene: TRBJ2-7
abundance: NA
d_gene: NA
CDR3nt: TGCAGTGCTCCCCAATGGGGGGGCCCGGGGGACGAGCAGTACTTC
CDR3aa: CSAPQWGGPGDEQYF

v_gene: TRBV15
j_gene: TRBJ1-2
abundance: once
d_gene: TRBD1
CDR3nt: TGTGCCACCAGCAGAGAGATACAGGGGCCAGGCTATGGCTACACCTTC
CDR3aa: CATSREIQGPGYGYTF

v_gene: TRBV10-3
j_gene: TRBJ2-1
abundance: NA
d_gene: TRBD2
CDR3nt: TGTGCCACCACCGGACTAGCCCAGGGGAATGAGCAGTTCTTC
CDR3aa: CATTGLAQGNEQFF

v_gene: TRBV29-1
j_gene: TRBJ2-5
abundance: few
d_gene: NA
CDR3nt: TGCAGCGTTGAAGAGGCACGGAGGGAGACCCAGTACTTC
CDR3aa: CSVEEARRETQYF

v_gene: TRBV29-1
j_gene: TRBJ2-1
abundance: many
d_gene: NA
CDR3nt: TGCAGCGTTGAAGAGGGGAAGGGATACAATGAGCAGTTCTTC
CDR3aa: CSVEEGKGYNEQFF

v_gene: TRBV20-1
j_gene: TRBJ2-7
abundance: NA
d_gene: NA
CDR3nt: TGCAGTGCTAGAGACCCCACCGAGTACGGGTCGTCCTCCTACGAGCAGTACTTC
CDR3aa: CSARDPTEYGSSSYEQYF

v_gene: TRBV6-5
j_gene: TRBJ2-6
abundance: few
d_gene: NA
CDR3nt: TGTGCCAGCAGTTACCTCTCTCCGACTCGTTCCTCTGGGGCCAACGTCCTGACTTTC
CDR3aa: CASSYLSPTRSSGANVLTF

v_gene: TRBV2
j_gene: TRBJ1-5
abundance: NA
d_gene: NA
CDR3nt: TGTGCCAGCAGTGACTGGGGTAGAAGCAATCAGCCCCAGCATTTT
CDR3aa: CASSDWGRSNQPQHF